Listed below are T cell receptor beta chains from one sample, sequenced in a study of T cell responses to AZD1222 COVID-19 vaccine. Here immunoSEQ multiplex PCR was the method, and the copy in TCRdb shows in-frame clones only, minus some. The repertoire holds about 130,000 clones, with approximately 91% as singletons. Material: peripheral blood, obtained 28 days after the second AZD1222 dose. The source is an adult who received the AZD1222 COVID-19 vaccine. The conserved cysteine and the conserved F or W are not part of the CDR3 here.

j_call,v_call,cdr3_aa
TRBJ2-7,TRBV28,ASSFPGLAEGDEQY
TRBJ2-4,TRBV19,ASSRTGGTVNIQY
TRBJ2-7,TRBV12-3/TRBV12-4,ASSFGTGEY
TRBJ2-1,TRBV7-3,ASSFNSGAQWYEQF
TRBJ2-3,TRBV3-1/TRBV3-2,ASSRDLGGNTDTQY
TRBJ1-2,TRBV2,ASSVDTRGLVGGYT
TRBJ1-1,TRBV30,AWIRKIMNTEAF
TRBJ2-5,TRBV5-1,ASSAEKTQY
TRBJ2-7,TRBV14,ASSQDDRTAYEQY
TRBJ2-7,TRBV6-1,ASSEGVRDEQY
TRBJ2-5,TRBV3-1/TRBV3-2,ASSQSRAQPTQY
TRBJ1-2,TRBV5-1,ASSLVAEGYGYT
TRBJ2-1,TRBV5-5,ASSLLGDRVHEQF
TRBJ1-6,TRBV10-3,AISESSNSSPLH
TRBJ2-1,TRBV19,ASSIGSGSYNEQF
TRBJ1-5,TRBV19,ASTPAWGQSNQPQH
TRBJ2-7,TRBV19,ASIDGKPYEQY
TRBJ1-1,TRBV4-2,ASTKVGVRAMNTEAF
TRBJ2-7,TRBV3-1/TRBV3-2,ASRNSGSSYEQY
TRBJ2-7,TRBV2,ASRTGTGGREQY
TRBJ1-4,TRBV28,ATTTDPNEKLF
TRBJ1-3,TRBV9,ASSTKAHSGNTIY
TRBJ2-1,TRBV30,AWGDNEQF
TRBJ2-2,TRBV5-1,ASSSGTGGRELF
TRBJ1-5,TRBV18,ASSGGSNQPQH